The 21 T cell receptor beta chains below were found in one sample sequenced in a study of blood T cells in healthy people across ages. Through a sample-barcoded 5' primer and a J-beta primer mix, a second PCR was run for 7 to 11 cycles. TCRdb processed the 5' RACE reads anew with MiXCR; each CDR3 protein has one entry. The sample includes fewer than 2,000,000 distinct CDR3 sequences, about two fifths of them seen just once. The sequenced sample consisted of blood. The origin of the receptors is a human donor in good health.

This chain uses TRBV12-3 or TRBV12-4 with TRBJ2-1; D is unclear. The V and J ends lost 7 bases and 5 bases respectively, with 18 bases between them. The CDR3 length is 15 residues. The CDR3 DNA is TGTGCCAGCACCCATTCGGGCAGGCCCCACAATGAGCAGTTCTTC. This encodes CASTHSGRPHNEQFF.

The chain couples TRBV7-2 to TRBJ2-3; 8 bases line up with TRBD2. The CDR3 has 15 residues. Unmatched junction bases numbered 8, after V lost 1 base and J lost 8 bases. Germline V gives CDR1 SGHTA, CDR2 FQGNSA. CDR3 sequence: CASSLGLTRGGTQYF. CDR3 nucleotides: TGTGCCAGCAGCTTAGGGCTCACACGGGGGGGTACGCAGTATTTT.

The chain links TRBV20-1 to TRBJ1-1; D call uncertain. V lost 0 bases to trimming and J lost 2 bases, with 13 bases between them. The CDR3 totals 15 residues. Germline CDR1 reads DFQATT; CDR2 reads SNEGSKA (reference sequence). CDR3 residues: CSARDPRSGNTEAFF. CDR3 DNA: TGCAGTGCTAGAGACCCTAGATCCGGCAACACTGAAGCTTTCTTT.

The genes are TRBV12-3 or TRBV12-4 and TRBJ1-2; D is undetermined. Trimming pared 6 bases from V and 6 bases from J, leaving 17 bases between. The CDR3 runs 14 residues. The CDR3 loop reads CASRPPRAPDGYTF. As DNA, the CDR3 is TGTGCCAGCAGGCCCCCGAGAGCTCCGGATGGCTACACCTTC.

The table lists this clonotype with a few counts. The chain is built from TRBV27 and TRBJ2-7; D gene ambiguous. The CDR3 extends over 13 amino acids. CDR1 is MNHEY and CDR2 is SMNVEV in the germline V gene (reference sequence). Trimming took 1 base from V and 3 from J, leaving 7 bases between them. The CDR3 DNA reads TGTGCCAGCAGTTTATTCACCCGCTACGAGCAGTACTTC. Its protein is CASSLFTRYEQYF.

This clonotype was seen only a few times. V and J are TRBV4-3 and TRBJ2-7; no definite D call. The V gene lost 1 base and the J gene lost 3 bases, with 13 bases spanning the gap. The CDR3 spans 15 residues. Germline V CDR1 and CDR2: LGHNA, YSLEER. The CDR3 region is CASSQVHSANYEQYF. The CDR3 nucleotides are TGCGCCAGCAGCCAAGTGCATTCAGCCAACTACGAGCAGTACTTC.

The rearrangement uses TRBV29-1 and TRBJ2-3; TRBD2 aligns across 8 bases. V was clipped by 0 bases and J by 0 bases; unmatched bases: 8. The CDR3 has 17 residues. Germline V gene sequence: CDR1 SQVTM, CDR2 ANQGSEA. CDR3 residues: CSVEDWSRGASTDTQYF. DNA for the CDR3: TGCAGCGTTGAAGATTGGTCGCGGGGGGCTAGCACAGATACGCAGTATTTT.

This chain joins TRBV20-1 and TRBJ1-2; no definite D call. The CDR3 is 12 residues long. Germline CDR1 and CDR2: DFQATT and SNEGSKA (reference sequence). Trimming left V 0 bases short and J 10 bases short, with 12 bases between. The CDR3 reads CSARDPGSPYTF. The CDR3 coding sequence is TGCAGTGCTAGAGATCCGGGCAGCCCCTACACCTTC.

This chain connects TRBV4-3 to TRBJ2-7; 10 bases fit TRBD1. J lost 2 bases, V lost 9 bases, and 16 bases had no gene match. This CDR3 spans 17 amino acids. Germline-derived CDR1 and CDR2 are LGHNA and YSLEER. The CDR3 DNA sequence: TGCGCCAGTGGCCAAGAGGGGGATGGGACAGGGGCCTACGAGCAGTACTTC. The encoded protein is CASGQEGDGTGAYEQYF.

The CDR3 DNA reads as TGTGCCATCACCACGGACAGGGACTATGGCTACACCTTC. It encodes CAITTDRDYGYTF. J is TRBJ1-2 and V is TRBV10-3; 8 positions match TRBD1. The CDR3 is 13 amino acids. Germline CDR1 ENHRY, CDR2 SYGVKD. V shed 7 bases and J 3 bases; nucleotides not matched to a gene: 4.

This chain uses TRBV5-5 with TRBJ1-4; TRBD1 aligns across 8 bases. This CDR3 comprises 15 residues. Looked up from germline, CDR1 is SGHKS and CDR2 is YYEKEE (reference sequence). V dropped 5 bases and J dropped 7; count of bases not matched to a gene: 10. In nucleotides, the CDR3 is TGTGCCAGCAGTTTCGAGGACAGGGCGGGTGAAAAACTGTTTTTT. Its protein product is CASSFEDRAGEKLFF.

The chain is built from TRBV19 and TRBJ2-1; D call uncertain. Per the germline V gene, CDR1 is LNHDA and CDR2 is SQIVND (reference sequence). The CDR3 contains 14 residues. V was shortened by 1 base and J by 8 bases, with 12 bases between the two germline ends. Here the CDR3 DNA reads TGTGCCAGTAGTATAGTTGAAGGGTACGATGAGCAGTTCTTC. Protein product: CASSIVEGYDEQFF.

This clonotype turned up a few times. The chain links TRBV7-3 to TRBJ2-1, with 9 nucleotides matching TRBD2. CDR3 length: 15 amino acids. Germline assignment: CDR1 SGHTA and CDR2 FQGTGA. J gave up 8 bases and V 6 bases, and 11 bases lay outside the gene matches. CDR3 loop: CASRAGLAYVYEQFF. The CDR3 DNA follows: TGTGCCAGCAGGGCCGGACTAGCGTACGTGTATGAGCAGTTCTTC. Full variable domain (missing parts from reference TRBV7-3 and TRBJ2-1): GAGVSQTPSNKVTEKGKYVELRCDPISGHTALYWYRQSLGQGPEFLIYFQGTGAADDSGLPNDRFFAVRPEGSVSTLKIQRTERGDSAVYLCASRAGLAYVYEQFFGPGTRLTVL.

This clonotype appeared a single time. The chain links TRBV6-6 to TRBJ2-7; TRBD2 might be the D (5 bases). The J call may be incorrect, as the DNA end agrees better with TRBJ2-5. The CDR3 is made up of 13 amino acids. From germline, CDR1 is MNHNY and CDR2 SVGAGI (reference sequence). The CDR3 loop is CASTLGDQETQYF. The DNA of the CDR3 is TGTGCCAGCACACTCGGGGACCAAGAGACCCAGTACTTC.

V usage is TRBV4-3 and J usage is TRBJ1-5; D remains ambiguous. CDR3 length: 16 residues. The germline V gene has CDR1 LGHNA and CDR2 YSLEER. V lost 4 bases and J lost 2, with 15 bases in between. CDR3 residues: CASSREIGRGNQPQHF. The CDR3 DNA sequence: TGCGCCAGCAGCCGAGAAATAGGACGAGGCAATCAGCCCCAGCATTTT.

The rearrangement uses TRBV7-9 and TRBJ2-7; 7 positions agree with TRBD2. With V trimmed by 6 bases and J by 0 bases, 8 bases remained unmatched. From germline, CDR1 is SEHNR and CDR2 FQNEAQ (reference sequence). The CDR3 spans 15 residues. The CDR3, as DNA: TGTGCCAGCAGACATCAGGGCGGGAGCTCCTACGAGCAGTACTTC. Translating it yields CASRHQGGSSYEQYF.

This clonotype occurred a few times. V gene TRBV6-6 combines with J gene TRBJ2-1; TRBD1 matches at 9 bases. The CDR3 length is 15 residues. V lost 0 bases, J lost 7 bases, and 4 bases stayed unmatched. Germline loops: CDR1 MNHNY, CDR2 SVGAGI (reference sequence). CDR3 region: CASSYSPGQGNEQFF. In DNA, the CDR3 is TGTGCCAGCAGTTACTCTCCGGGACAGGGAAATGAGCAGTTCTTC.

V is TRBV7-9 and J is TRBJ1-2, with 7 bases fitting TRBD1. V lost 5 bases, J lost 6 bases, and 18 bases stayed unmatched. The CDR3 has 17 amino acids. Germline CDR1 and CDR2: SEHNR and FQNEAQ (reference sequence). The CDR3 DNA is TGTGCCAGCAGCCGAGACACATTGACAGGGTCTGGAAATGGCTACACCTTC. Its translation: CASSRDTLTGSGNGYTF.

A few counts support this clonotype. The chain links TRBV12-3 or TRBV12-4 to TRBJ2-1; 11 nucleotides agree with TRBD2. The CDR3 sequence is 15 residues long. The trim removed 6 bases at V and 8 bases at J, leaving 9 bases unmatched. CDR3 DNA sequence: TGTGCCAGCAGACCAACTAGCGGGGGTGTGTATGAGCAGTTCTTC. This codes for CASRPTSGGVYEQFF.

This clonotype was found once. The chain combines TRBV10-3 with TRBJ2-3; no clear D. Trimming removed 0 bases from V and 4 bases from J, with 14 bases in between. This CDR3 region has 16 residues. The V gene's germline CDR1 is ENHRY and CDR2 SYGVKD. The CDR3 sequence: CAISESARNPPDTQYF. For the CDR3, the DNA is TGTGCCATCAGTGAGTCGGCCAGGAATCCTCCAGATACGCAGTATTTT.

This clonotype was detected a few times. The rearrangement uses TRBV7-2 and TRBJ2-5; D is possibly TRBD1 or TRBD2 (6 bases each). The germline gives CDR1 SGHTA, CDR2 FQGNSA. The CDR3 covers 16 residues. V lost 4 bases and J 5 bases, leaving 20 bases between the germline ends. The CDR3 nucleotides are TGTGCCAGCAGCTCCGGGAGTAGAGGGGGAATGGAGACCCAGTACTTC. This sequence encodes CASSSGSRGGMETQYF.